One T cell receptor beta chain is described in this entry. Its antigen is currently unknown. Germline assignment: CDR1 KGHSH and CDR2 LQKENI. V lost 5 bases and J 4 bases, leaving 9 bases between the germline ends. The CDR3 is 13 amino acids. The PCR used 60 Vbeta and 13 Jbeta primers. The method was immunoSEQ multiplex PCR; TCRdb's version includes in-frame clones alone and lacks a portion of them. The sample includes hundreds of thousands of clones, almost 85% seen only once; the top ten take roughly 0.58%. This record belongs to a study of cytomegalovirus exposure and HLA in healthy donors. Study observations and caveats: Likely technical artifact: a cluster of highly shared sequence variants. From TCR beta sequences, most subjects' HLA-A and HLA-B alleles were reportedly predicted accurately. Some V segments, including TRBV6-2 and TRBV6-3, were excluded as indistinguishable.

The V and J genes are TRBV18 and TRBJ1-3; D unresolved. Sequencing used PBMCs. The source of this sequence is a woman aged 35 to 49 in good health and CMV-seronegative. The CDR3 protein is CASSYAVGNTIYF. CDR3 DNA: TGTGCCAGCTCATATGCGGTCGGAAACACCATATATTTT.